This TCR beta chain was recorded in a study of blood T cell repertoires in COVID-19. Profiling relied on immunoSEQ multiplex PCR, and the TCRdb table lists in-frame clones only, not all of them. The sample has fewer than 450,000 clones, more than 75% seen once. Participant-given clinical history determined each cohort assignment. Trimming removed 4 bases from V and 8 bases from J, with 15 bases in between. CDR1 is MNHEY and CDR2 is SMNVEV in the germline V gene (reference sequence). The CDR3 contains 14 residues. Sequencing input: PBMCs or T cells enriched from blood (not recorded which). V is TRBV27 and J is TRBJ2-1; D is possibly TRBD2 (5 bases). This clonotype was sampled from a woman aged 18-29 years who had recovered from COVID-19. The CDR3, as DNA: TGTGCCAGCAGTTATCGTATGAGGGAGCATGAGCAGTTCTTC. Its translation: CASSYRMREHEQFF.